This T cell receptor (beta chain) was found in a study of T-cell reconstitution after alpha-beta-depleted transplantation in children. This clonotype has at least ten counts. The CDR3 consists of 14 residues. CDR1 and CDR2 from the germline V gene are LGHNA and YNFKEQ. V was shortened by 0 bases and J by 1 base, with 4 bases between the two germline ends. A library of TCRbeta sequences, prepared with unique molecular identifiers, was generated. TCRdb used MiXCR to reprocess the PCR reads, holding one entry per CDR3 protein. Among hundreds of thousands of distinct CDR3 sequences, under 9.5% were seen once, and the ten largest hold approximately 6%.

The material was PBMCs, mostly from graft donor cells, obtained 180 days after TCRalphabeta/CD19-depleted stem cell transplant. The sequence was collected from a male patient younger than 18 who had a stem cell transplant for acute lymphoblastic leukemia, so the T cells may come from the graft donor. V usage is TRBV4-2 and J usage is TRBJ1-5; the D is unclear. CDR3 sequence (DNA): TGTGCCAGCAGCCAAGAGGACAGCAATCAGCCCCAGCATTTT. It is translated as CASSQEDSNQPQHF.